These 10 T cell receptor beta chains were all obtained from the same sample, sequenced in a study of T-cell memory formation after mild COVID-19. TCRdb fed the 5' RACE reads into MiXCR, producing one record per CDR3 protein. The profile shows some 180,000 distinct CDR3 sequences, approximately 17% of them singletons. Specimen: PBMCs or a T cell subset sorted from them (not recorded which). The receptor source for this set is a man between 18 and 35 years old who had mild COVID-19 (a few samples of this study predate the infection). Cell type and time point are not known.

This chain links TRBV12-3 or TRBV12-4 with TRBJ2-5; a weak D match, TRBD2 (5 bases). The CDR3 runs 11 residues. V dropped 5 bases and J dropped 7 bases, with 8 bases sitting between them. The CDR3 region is CASSARGTQYF. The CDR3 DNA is TGTGCCAGCAGTGCTCGGGGGACCCAGTACTTC.

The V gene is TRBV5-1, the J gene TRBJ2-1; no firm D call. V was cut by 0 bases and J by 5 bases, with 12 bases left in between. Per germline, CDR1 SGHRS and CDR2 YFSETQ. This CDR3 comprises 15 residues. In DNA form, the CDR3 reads TGCGCCAGCAGCTTGGCCTGGGGTCAGCACAATGAGCAGTTCTTC. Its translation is CASSLAWGQHNEQFF.

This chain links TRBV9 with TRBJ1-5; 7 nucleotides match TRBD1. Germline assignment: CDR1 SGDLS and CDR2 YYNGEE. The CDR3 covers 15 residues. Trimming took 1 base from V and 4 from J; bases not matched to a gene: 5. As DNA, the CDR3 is TGTGCCAGCAGCGTAAGCGGACAGGAAAATCAGCCCCAGCATTTT. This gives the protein CASSVSGQENQPQHF.

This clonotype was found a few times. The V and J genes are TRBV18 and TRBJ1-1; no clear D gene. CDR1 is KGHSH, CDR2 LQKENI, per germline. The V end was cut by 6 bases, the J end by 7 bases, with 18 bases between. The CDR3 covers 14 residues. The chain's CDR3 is CASSLITGLGEAFF. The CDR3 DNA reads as TGTGCCAGCTCCCTCATAACCGGGCTGGGTGAAGCTTTCTTT.

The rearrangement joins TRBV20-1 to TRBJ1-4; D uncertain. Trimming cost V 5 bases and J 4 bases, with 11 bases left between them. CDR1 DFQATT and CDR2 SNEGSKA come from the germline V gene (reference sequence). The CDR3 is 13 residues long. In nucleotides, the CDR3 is TGCAGTGCTGGCGGAACGCTTAATGAAAAACTGTTTTTT. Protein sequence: CSAGGTLNEKLFF.

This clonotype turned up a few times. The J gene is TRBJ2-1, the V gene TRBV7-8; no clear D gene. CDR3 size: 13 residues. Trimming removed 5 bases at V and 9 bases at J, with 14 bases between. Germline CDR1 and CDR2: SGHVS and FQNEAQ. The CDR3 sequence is CASSPRVTVEQFF. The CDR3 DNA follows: TGTGCCAGCAGCCCCAGAGTTACGGTTGAGCAGTTCTTC.

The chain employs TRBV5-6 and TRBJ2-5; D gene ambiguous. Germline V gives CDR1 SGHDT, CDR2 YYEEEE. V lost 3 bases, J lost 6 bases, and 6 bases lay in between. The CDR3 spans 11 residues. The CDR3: CASSSTKTQYF. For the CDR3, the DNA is TGTGCCAGCAGCTCCACCAAGACCCAGTACTTC.

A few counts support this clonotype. DNA of the CDR3: TGCGCCAGCAGCTTACTAGCGGGGGCCGTGGCGTACGAGCAGTACTTC. Its translation: CASSLLAGAVAYEQYF. The chain carries TRBV5-1 and TRBJ2-7, with TRBD2 matching 11 bases. Germline loops: CDR1 SGHRS, CDR2 YFSETQ. Trimming removed 2 bases from V and 4 bases from J; junction bases left unmatched: 8. The CDR3 spans 16 residues.

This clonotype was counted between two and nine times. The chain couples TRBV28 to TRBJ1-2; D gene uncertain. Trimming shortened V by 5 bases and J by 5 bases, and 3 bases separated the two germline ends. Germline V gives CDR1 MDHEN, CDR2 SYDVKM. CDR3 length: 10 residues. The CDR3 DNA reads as TGTGCCAGCAGTAGGTATGGCTACACCTTC. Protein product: CASSRYGYTF.

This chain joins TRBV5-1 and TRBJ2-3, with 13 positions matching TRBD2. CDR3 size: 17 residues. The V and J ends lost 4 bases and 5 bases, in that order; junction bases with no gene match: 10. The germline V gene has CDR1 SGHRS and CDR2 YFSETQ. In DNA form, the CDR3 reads TGCGCCAGCAGCATACTGACTAGCGGGGGGACAGGAGATACGCAGTATTTT. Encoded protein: CASSILTSGGTGDTQYF.